The sequence of this TCR beta chain was determined in a study of beta chain features in type 1 diabetes. Study observations and caveats: Patients' naive, central memory and Treg TCRB repertoires seemed closer to one another than those of healthy donors. Junctions at VDJ sites from type 1 diabetes patients had fewer insertions and more deletions.

CDR1 and CDR2 (germline): SQVTM, ANQGSEA. This CDR3 is built from 16 residues. V lost 4 bases, J lost 5 bases, and 21 bases lay in between. With respect to this clone: The antigen is undetermined.

Expressed TCRB transcripts were sequenced because the isolated RNA had all been reverse transcribed beforehand. Method: immunoSEQ multiplex PCR; TCRdb's copy keeps in-frame clones and lacks some. This sample carries about 12,000 clones, roughly half of them seen once, and the ten largest clones take about 0.91%. This receptor was identified in a young man in good health. The source material was stem cell memory CD4+ T cells from blood. V gene TRBV29-1 combines with J gene TRBJ1-5; TRBD1 might be the D (5 bases). Here the CDR3 DNA reads TGCAGCGTTGCGGGAGTCGGGACTTCGGGGGATCAGCCCCAGCATTTT. This codes for CSVAGVGTSGDQPQHF.